The subject of this entry is one T cell receptor (beta chain). Its antigen is unidentified. This sample is drawn from a study of regulatory T cells in long-lasting Graves disease. Whole-study results and caveats: Patients whose Graves' disease persisted exhibited lower TCR diversity than those newly diagnosed. A reduction in accuracy may have resulted from the small sample size.

The time point was: persistent/refractory GD, antithyroid drugs over 5 years with positive TRAb. PBMC-extracted RNA yielded the TCR library. Patients met American Thyroid Association criteria for Graves' disease. To make TCR beta libraries, researchers used iRepertoire HTBI primers and Arm-PCR of CDR3 regions. TCRdb ran MiXCR on the multiplex PCR reads and lists one entry per CDR3 protein. This table has a few hundred thousand distinct CDR3 sequences, roughly a fifth appearing once. This CDR3 region has 15 residues. The germline CDR1 and CDR2 sequences are MDHEN and SYDVKM. V shed 8 bases and J 3 bases; nucleotides not matched to a gene: 12.

The chain has TRBV28 and TRBJ1-2, with 7 positions matching TRBD1. The receptor's source is a female donor with Graves disease. This specimen consisted of peripheral blood mononuclear cells (PBMCs), obtained when the disease was refractory, from a patient treated with antithyroid drugs. This CDR3 reads CASSSGGAPDYGYTF. The CDR3 DNA reads as TGTGCCAGCTCCTCAGGGGGGGCGCCTGACTATGGCTACACCTTC.